This entry lists 9 T cell receptor beta chains sequenced from one sample in a study of Ad26.COV2.S vaccination and SARS-CoV-2 variants. TCRdb's table, derived via immunoSEQ multiplex PCR, lists solely in-frame clones and lacks some. The repertoire holds hundreds of thousands of clones, with roughly nine tenths as singletons. Treatment meaning: roughly 20 received Ad26.COV2.S at low or high dose, single or two shots; 5 received placebo; per-sample allocation not given. The samples were gathered on day 63 after the first injection of vaccine or placebo. The material sequenced was peripheral blood, taken in a trial of Ad26.COV2.S vaccine versus placebo. The receptors stem from a person aged 18-65 years who received the Ad26.COV2.S COVID-19 vaccine or a placebo.

The gene calls are TRBV7-9 and TRBJ1-2, with 8 bases identical to TRBD1. This CDR3 region has 15 residues. Losses at the gene ends were 6 bases for V and 7 bases for J; bases not matched to a gene: 13. Germline CDR1 and CDR2: SEHNR and FQNEAQ (reference sequence). The CDR3 coding sequence is TGTGCCAGCAGTTATTTCCGGGGGACAGGAGCTGGCTACACCTTC. This codes for CASSYFRGTGAGYTF.

This clone has a handful of counts. The CDR3 loop reads CAWSKAAGWTDTQYF. The DNA for the CDR3 is TGTGCCTGGAGTAAGGCGGCAGGGTGGACAGATACGCAGTATTTT. V is TRBV30 and J is TRBJ2-3; tentatively, D is TRBD1 (5 bases). The CDR3 has 15 amino acids. CDR1 is GTSNPN, CDR2 SVGIG, per germline (reference sequence). The V end was cut by 2 bases, the J end by 3 bases, with 15 bases between.

The chain joins TRBV2 to TRBJ2-5, with a weak D call TRBD1 (6 bases). Per the germline V gene, CDR1 is SNHLY and CDR2 is FYNNEI. There are 15 residues in the CDR3. V lost 7 bases and J lost 5, with 20 bases in between. CDR3 DNA sequence: TGTGCCAGCAAGATCCGGGACAATCGGTGGGAGACCCAGTACTTC. Its protein product is CASKIRDNRWETQYF.

The chain links TRBV29-1 to TRBJ1-4; D unresolved. Trimming removed 5 bases at V and 3 bases at J, with 13 bases between. Germline lookup yields CDR1 SQVTM and CDR2 ANQGSEA. This CDR3 is 14 amino acids long. The DNA for the CDR3 is TGCAGCGTTACCTTGGACGGATCTAATGAAAAACTGTTTTTT. Protein product: CSVTLDGSNEKLFF.

The V gene is TRBV6-5, the J gene TRBJ2-7, with D perhaps TRBD2 (5 bases). The CDR3 contains 13 residues. In germline, CDR1 is MNHEY, CDR2 SVGAGI. The V end was cut by 2 bases, the J end by 6 bases, with 11 bases between. The DNA for the CDR3 is TGTGCCAGCAGTTACGGGCGGGCTCGCGAGCAGTACTTC. It encodes CASSYGRAREQYF.

V usage is TRBV7-2 and J usage is TRBJ2-5; TRBD2 aligns across 14 bases. V shed 5 bases, J shed 5 bases, and the junction held 7 bases outside the gene matches. CDR3 length: 16 amino acids. Germline V gene sequence: CDR1 SGHTA, CDR2 FQGNSA. CDR3 loop: CASSPGLAGGLETQYF. CDR3 DNA sequence: TGTGCCAGCAGCCCCGGACTAGCGGGAGGTTTGGAGACCCAGTACTTC.

This chain joins TRBV7-2 and TRBJ2-4; D ambiguous. CDR1 SGHTA and CDR2 FQGNSA come from the germline V gene. The CDR3 covers 16 residues. V was trimmed by 5 bases and J by 0 bases, leaving 14 bases between them. The CDR3 here is CASSHGDGLAKNIQYF. The CDR3, as DNA: TGTGCCAGCAGCCACGGCGACGGGCTAGCCAAAAACATTCAGTACTTC.

The chain joins TRBV3-1 (or the pseudogene TRBV3-2) to TRBJ2-7; D not certain. Trimming pared 0 bases from V and 3 bases from J, leaving 12 bases between. The CDR3 is 15 residues long. Germline CDR1 is LGHDT and CDR2 is YNNKEL (reference sequence). The CDR3 protein is CASSQDRRTGYEQYF. CDR3 nucleotides: TGTGCCAGCAGCCAAGATCGGCGAACTGGCTACGAGCAGTACTTC.

This clone was picked up one time. The chain uses TRBV7-9 and TRBJ2-7, with D uncertain. The germline gives CDR1 SEHNR, CDR2 FQNEAQ (reference sequence). The CDR3 is 12 residues long. V dropped 0 bases and J dropped 6 bases, with 6 bases sitting between them. The CDR3: CASSLATSEQYF. Here the CDR3 DNA reads TGTGCCAGCAGCTTAGCGACTTCCGAGCAGTACTTC.